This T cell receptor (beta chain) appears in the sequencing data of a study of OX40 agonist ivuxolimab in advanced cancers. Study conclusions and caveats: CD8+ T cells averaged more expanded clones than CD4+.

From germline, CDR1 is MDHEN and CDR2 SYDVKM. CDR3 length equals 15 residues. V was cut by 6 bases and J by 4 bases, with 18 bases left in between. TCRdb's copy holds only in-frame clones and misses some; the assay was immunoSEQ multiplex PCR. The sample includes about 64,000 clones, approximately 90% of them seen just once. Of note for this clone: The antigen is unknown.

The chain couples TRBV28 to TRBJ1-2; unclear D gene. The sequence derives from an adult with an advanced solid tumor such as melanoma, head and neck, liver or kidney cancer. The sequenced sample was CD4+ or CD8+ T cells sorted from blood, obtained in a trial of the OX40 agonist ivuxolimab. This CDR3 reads CASSVDGASSYGYTF. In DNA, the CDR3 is TGTGCCAGCAGCGTAGACGGTGCTAGTAGCTATGGCTACACCTTC.